Below are 17 T cell receptor beta chains sequenced from a single sample in a study of blood T cells in healthy people across ages. Combining a sample-barcoded 5' primer with a J-beta primer mix, a second PCR ran for 7 to 11 cycles. TCRdb ran MiXCR on the 5' RACE reads and lists one entry per CDR3 protein. This sample yields roughly 700,000 distinct CDR3 sequences, of which around 49% are seen a single time; around a third belongs to the top ten. The source material was blood. These receptor sequences come from an older woman in good health.

This clonotype was seen repeatedly, ten times or more. The chain is built from TRBV29-1 and TRBJ2-5; a weak D match, TRBD2 (5 bases). Per germline, CDR1 SQVTM and CDR2 ANQGSEA. V lost 7 bases and J 3 bases, leaving 12 bases between the germline ends. This CDR3 comprises 12 residues. DNA for the CDR3: TGCAGCGCAAGGACTGCCGAAGAGACCCAGTACTTC. Translation gives CSARTAEETQYF.

This clonotype was detected a few times. This rearrangement joins TRBV7-2 to TRBJ1-2; D is unresolved. Germline-derived CDR1 and CDR2 are SGHTA and FQGNSA. Trimming stripped 3 bases from V and 3 bases from J, with 8 bases between. The CDR3 runs to 13 residues. CDR3 DNA sequence: TGTGCCAGCAGCTTTGACATTTACTATGGCTACACCTTC. Its translation is CASSFDIYYGYTF. The full variable domain, completed using reference TRBV7-2 and TRBJ1-2, is GAGVSQSPSNKVTEKGKDVELRCDPISGHTALYWYRQSLGQGLEFLIYFQGNSAPDKSGLPSDRFSAERTGGSVSTLTIQRTQQEDSAVYLCASSFDIYYGYTFGSGTRLTVV.

In regard to this clonotype: The junction shows a germline mismatch at one end, possibly a read error. This chain uses TRBV27 with TRBJ2-1; D unclear. This CDR3 is built from 16 residues. Germline CDR1 MNHEY, CDR2 SMNVEV (reference sequence). CDR3 nucleotide sequence: TGTGCCAGCAGTCCCCGACCCCGAAGCTCCTATAATGAGCAGTTCTTC. It specifies CASSPRPRSSYNEQFF.

The rearrangement links TRBV20-1 to TRBJ1-2; 8 nucleotides agree with TRBD1. CDR1 and CDR2 from the germline V gene are DFQATT and SNEGSKA (reference sequence). The CDR3 spans 15 residues. V lost 5 bases and J lost 4; bases outside the gene matches: 12. DNA of the CDR3: TGCAGTGCTCAAGGACAGGGATCATTTCTCTATGGCTACACCTTC. Amino acid sequence: CSAQGQGSFLYGYTF.

CDR3 protein: CSVDGQYGAFF. CDR3 nucleotides: TGCAGCGTTGATGGACAGTATGGAGCTTTCTTT. This chain connects TRBV29-1 to TRBJ1-1; D perhaps matches TRBD1 (6 bases). CDR3 length: 11 amino acids. Deletions cut 3 bases from V and 10 bases from J, with 12 bases between. Germline CDR1 is SQVTM and CDR2 is ANQGSEA.

Comments on this clonotype: A junction boundary mismatches the germline segment, possibly from a read error. The chain couples TRBV18 to TRBJ2-7, with D hard to call. Germline CDR1 KGHSH, CDR2 LQKENI. The CDR3 is 12 amino acids. For the CDR3, the DNA is TGTGCCAGCGCACCACAACCCTACGAGCAGTACTTC. This encodes CASAPQPYEQYF.

Only a few counts were recorded for this clonotype. The gene calls are TRBV20-1 and TRBJ2-7, with a possible D match to TRBD2 (5 bases). CDR1 is DFQATT and CDR2 is SNEGSKA in the germline V gene (reference sequence). The V and J ends lost 3 bases and 4 bases respectively, with 16 bases between them. The length of the CDR3 is 14 residues. CDR3 DNA: TGCAGTGCTAGGAAGCGAGGGAGAACGTACGAGCAGTACTTC. As protein: CSARKRGRTYEQYF.

Comments on this clonotype: At one end, the junction sequence differs from germline, possibly due to a read error. V is TRBV5-1 and J is TRBJ2-3; 7 bases fit TRBD2. This CDR3 comprises 17 residues. CDR1 and CDR2 (germline): SGHRS, YFSETQ. The CDR3: CASGLAPLAALTDTQYF. The CDR3, as DNA: TGCGCCAGCGGCTTGGCCCCGCTAGCGGCCCTCACAGATACGCAGTATTTT.

The table lists this clonotype with a count of one. This rearrangement joins TRBV20-1 to TRBJ2-7, with 7 positions matching TRBD2. Germline lookup yields CDR1 DFQATT and CDR2 SNEGSKA (reference sequence). V lost 3 bases and J lost 2; bases outside the gene matches: 4. There are 13 residues in the CDR3. CDR3 protein: CSASPGGPYEQYF. The CDR3 region has the DNA TGCAGTGCTAGTCCGGGAGGTCCCTACGAGCAGTACTTC.

Worth noting for this clonotype: The junction and the germline gene differ at one end; a read error may be behind it. The chain carries TRBV7-7 and TRBJ2-1, with TRBD1 matching over 8 bases. The DNA matches TRBJ2-7 better at its end, which makes the J call doubtful. This CDR3 region has 13 residues. Germline V gene data show CDR1 as SSHAT and CDR2 as FNYEAQ (reference sequence). CDR3 bases: TGTGCTAGCAGTCCAGGGGGCTACAATGAGCAGTACTTC. This gives the protein CASSPGGYNEQYF.

The chain links TRBV7-3 to TRBJ2-1; 10 bases line up with TRBD2. This CDR3 is built from 15 residues. Germline CDR1 is SGHTA and CDR2 is FQGTGA. V gave up 5 bases and J gave up 9 bases; unmatched junction bases: 10. The CDR3 nucleotides are TGTGCCAGCAGCCAGCGGGAGGGCCGTAAGGGTGAGCAGTTCTTC. It codes for CASSQREGRKGEQFF.

This chain connects TRBV7-2 to TRBJ2-1; 12 bases agree with TRBD2. The V gene end was trimmed by 5 bases and the J gene end by 9 bases; junction bases not matched to a gene: 2. Looked up from germline, CDR1 is SGHTA and CDR2 is FQGNSA. The CDR3 extends over 13 amino acids. The CDR3 DNA is TGTGCCAGCAGCCCACTAGCGGGAGGTGAGCAGTTCTTC. Its protein product is CASSPLAGGEQFF. Drawing the rest from reference TRBV7-2 and TRBJ2-1, the complete variable domain is GAGVSQSPSNKVTEKGKDVELRCDPISGHTALYWYRQSLGQGLEFLIYFQGNSAPDKSGLPSDRFSAERTGGSVSTLTIQRTQQEDSAVYLCASSPLAGGEQFFGPGTRLTVL.

This clonotype was recorded a few times. V gene TRBV20-1 combines with J gene TRBJ2-1; 7 nucleotides line up with TRBD2. J gave up 4 bases and V 3 bases, and 15 bases lay outside the gene matches. The CDR3 is made up of 17 amino acids. The germline V gene encodes CDR1 DFQATT and CDR2 SNEGSKA (reference sequence). Written as DNA, the CDR3 is TGCAGTGCTAGTCCTCGCGAATCGGGAGGAGGATACAATGAGCAGTTCTTC. It yields the protein CSASPRESGGGYNEQFF.

V and J are TRBV14 and TRBJ2-7, with D tentatively TRBD1 (6 bases). The J call could be wrong; TRBJ2-5 is a better fit for the DNA end. Germline V gives CDR1 SGHDN, CDR2 FVKESK. CDR3 length: 13 amino acids. The CDR3 nucleotides read TGTGCCAGCAGTCGACAGGTGCGGGAGACCCAGTACTTC. Amino acid sequence: CASSRQVRETQYF.

The chain links TRBV20-1 to TRBJ2-3, with 10 bases identical to TRBD1. CDR1 is DFQATT and CDR2 is SNEGSKA in the germline V gene (reference sequence). The CDR3 covers 19 residues. V shed 7 bases and J 4 bases; nucleotides not matched to a gene: 23. CDR3: CSVPPKGQGRLGRADTQYF. The CDR3 DNA reads TGCAGTGTCCCCCCGAAGGGACAGGGGCGTCTAGGGCGCGCAGATACGCAGTATTTT.

This clonotype turned up a few times. The genes are TRBV7-2 and TRBJ2-7; TRBD1 or TRBD2 may be the D gene (5 bases each). V gave up 5 bases and J gave up 4 bases, with 12 bases separating them. The CDR3 is made up of 13 amino acids. Germline CDR1 SGHTA, CDR2 FQGNSA. The DNA for the CDR3 is TGTGCCAGCAGCCCTCGGGACCCTTACGAGCAGTACTTC. Its translation: CASSPRDPYEQYF.

This clonotype was picked up many times. The rearrangement uses TRBV4-2 and TRBJ2-5; D is perhaps TRBD1 or TRBD2 (5 bases each). Germline V lookup: CDR1 LGHNA, CDR2 YNFKEQ. The V gene lost 0 bases and the J gene lost 3 bases, with 14 bases spanning the gap. This CDR3 has 16 residues. As DNA, the CDR3 is TGTGCCAGCAGCCAAGATCGGGGCGACTACGAAGAGACCCAGTACTTC. This gives the protein CASSQDRGDYEETQYF.